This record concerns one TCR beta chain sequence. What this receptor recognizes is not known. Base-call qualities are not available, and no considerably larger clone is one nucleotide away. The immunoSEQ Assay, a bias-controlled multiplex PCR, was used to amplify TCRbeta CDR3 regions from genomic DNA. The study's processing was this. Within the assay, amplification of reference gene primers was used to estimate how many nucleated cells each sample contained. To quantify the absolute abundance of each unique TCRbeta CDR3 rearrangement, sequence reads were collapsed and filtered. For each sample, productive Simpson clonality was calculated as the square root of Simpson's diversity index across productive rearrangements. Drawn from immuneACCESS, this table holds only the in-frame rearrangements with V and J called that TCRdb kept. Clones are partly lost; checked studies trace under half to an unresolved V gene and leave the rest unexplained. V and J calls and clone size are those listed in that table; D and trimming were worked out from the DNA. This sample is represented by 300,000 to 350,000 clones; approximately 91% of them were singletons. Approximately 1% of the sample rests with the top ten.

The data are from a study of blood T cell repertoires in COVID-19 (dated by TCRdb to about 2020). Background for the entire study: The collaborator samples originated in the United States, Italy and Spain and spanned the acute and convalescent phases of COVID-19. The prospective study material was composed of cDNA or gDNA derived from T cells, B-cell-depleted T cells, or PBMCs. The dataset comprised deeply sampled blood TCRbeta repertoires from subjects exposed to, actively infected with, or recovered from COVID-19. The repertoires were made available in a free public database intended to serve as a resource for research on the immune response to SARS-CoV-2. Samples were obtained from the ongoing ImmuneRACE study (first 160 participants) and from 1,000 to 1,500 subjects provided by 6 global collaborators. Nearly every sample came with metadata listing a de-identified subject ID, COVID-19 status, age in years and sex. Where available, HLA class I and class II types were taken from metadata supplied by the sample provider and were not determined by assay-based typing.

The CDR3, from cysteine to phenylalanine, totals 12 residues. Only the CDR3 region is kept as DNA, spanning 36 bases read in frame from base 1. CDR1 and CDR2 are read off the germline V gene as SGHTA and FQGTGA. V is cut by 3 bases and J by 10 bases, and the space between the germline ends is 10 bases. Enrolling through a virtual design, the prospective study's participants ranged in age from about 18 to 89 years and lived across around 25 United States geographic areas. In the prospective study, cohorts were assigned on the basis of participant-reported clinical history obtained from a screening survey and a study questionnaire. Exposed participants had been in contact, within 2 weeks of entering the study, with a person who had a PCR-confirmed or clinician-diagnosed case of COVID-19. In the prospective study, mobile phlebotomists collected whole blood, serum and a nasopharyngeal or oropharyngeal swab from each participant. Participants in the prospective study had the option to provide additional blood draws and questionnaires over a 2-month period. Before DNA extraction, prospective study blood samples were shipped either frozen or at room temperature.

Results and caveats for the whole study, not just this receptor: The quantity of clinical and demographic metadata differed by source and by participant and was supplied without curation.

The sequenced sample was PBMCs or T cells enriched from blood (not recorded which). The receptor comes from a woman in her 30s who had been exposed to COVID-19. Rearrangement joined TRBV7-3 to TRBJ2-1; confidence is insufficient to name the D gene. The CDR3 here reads CASSFYNGEQFF. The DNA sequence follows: TGTGCCAGCAGCTTCTACAACGGGGAGCAGTTCTTC.